The present TCR beta chain was sequenced within a study of shared clonotypes between healthy human individuals. Execution of the assay was at deep level. Profiling relied on immunoSEQ multiplex PCR, and the TCRdb table lists in-frame clones only, not all of them. The top ten hold 10% to 15% of the sample, which has roughly 500,000 clones, less than 85% seen once. V lost 4 bases to trimming and J lost 6 bases; unmatched junction nucleotides: 1. Per the germline V gene, CDR1 is SQVTM and CDR2 is ANQGSEA. The CDR3 extends over 11 amino acids. This chain joins TRBV29-1 and TRBJ1-2; 8 bases are shared with TRBD1. The receptor was isolated from a woman aged 40 to 50 in good health. Some clones in this sample may be carry-over from other donors' samples. The sample consisted of PBMCs. DNA for the CDR3: TGCAGCGTTGCCAGGGGGCATGGCTACACCTTC. As protein: CSVARGHGYTF.